These T cell receptor beta chains were read from a single sample in a study of cytomegalovirus exposure and HLA in healthy donors. Clones were read by immunoSEQ multiplex PCR, and TCRdb kept only the in-frame ones, dropping some. Its listing shows fewer than 150,000 clones. Sequencing was performed on PBMCs. The source is a man aged 35 to 55 in good health and CMV-seronegative. Both conserved end residues are trimmed from each CDR3.

V	J	CDR3
TRBV18	TRBJ1-1	ASSPEGVSARAF
TRBV2	TRBJ1-4	ASNPEAATNEKLF
TRBV2	TRBJ1-5	ASSESRGTRQPQH
TRBV2	TRBJ1-5	ASRDGRNNQPQH
TRBV19	TRBJ2-6	ASSIGQGPWANVLT
TRBV5-6	TRBJ2-3	ASSLFLGTGREGTDTQY
TRBV7-9	TRBJ1-3	ASSTLRDSFGHTIY
TRBV5-6	TRBJ2-1	ASSQGTGRMNEQF
TRBV29-1	TRBJ2-3	STCPGTSTDTQY
TRBV25-1	TRBJ1-1	ASKTHLNTEAF
TRBV5-1	TRBJ1-6	ASSLDGQAFNSPLH
TRBV5-6	TRBJ2-2	ASSPGGFTGELF
TRBV4-1	.	ASTWGLGFDEQY
TRBV7-8	TRBJ1-2	ASSLAGQANYGYT
TRBV6-6	TRBJ2-7	ASSSREGPSEQY
TRBV4-3	TRBJ2-3	ASSQDKSRGGTDTQY
TRBV18	TRBJ2-7	ASSPSRASSYEQY
TRBV19	TRBJ2-5	ASTRTSGGVIQETQY
TRBV5-6	TRBJ2-3	ASSFGGRTDTQY
TRBV6-5	TRBJ2-2	ASRNGRGELF
TRBV19	TRBJ1-1	ASSEPDRGVNTEAF
TRBV27	TRBJ1-2	ASSSWGDRKDYGYT
TRBV29-1	TRBJ2-7	SVEERGDYEQY
TRBV7-9	TRBJ2-5	ASSQDSREAQY
TRBV5-4	TRBJ1-2	ASSRAGRRVYGYT
TRBV6-5	TRBJ1-1	ASSSDSHEAF
TRBV7-9	TRBJ1-5	ASSTTGNQPQH
TRBV7-3	TRBJ2-7	ASSLSGGRWDEQY
TRBV20-1	TRBJ2-4	SAGPRDIQY
TRBV5-1	TRBJ2-3	ASSETGTRGTDTQY
TRBV6-1	TRBJ1-6	ASSEATGGYSPLH